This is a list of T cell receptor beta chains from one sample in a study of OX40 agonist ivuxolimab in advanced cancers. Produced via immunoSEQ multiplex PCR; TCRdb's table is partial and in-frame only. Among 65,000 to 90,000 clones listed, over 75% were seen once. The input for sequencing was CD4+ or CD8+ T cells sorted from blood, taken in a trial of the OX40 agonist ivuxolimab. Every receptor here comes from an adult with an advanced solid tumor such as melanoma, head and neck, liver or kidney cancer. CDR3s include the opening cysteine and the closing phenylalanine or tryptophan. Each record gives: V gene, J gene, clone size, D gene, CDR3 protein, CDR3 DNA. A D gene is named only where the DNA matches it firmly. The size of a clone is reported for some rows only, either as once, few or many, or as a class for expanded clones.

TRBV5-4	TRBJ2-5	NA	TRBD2	CASFNRLAGQETQYF	TGTGCCAGCTTCAATAGACTAGCGGGACAAGAGACCCAGTACTTC
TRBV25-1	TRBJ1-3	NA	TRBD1	CASSATGAGAGNTIYF	TGTGCCAGCAGTGCGACAGGGGCAGGCGCTGGAAACACCATATATTTT
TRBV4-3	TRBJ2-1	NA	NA	CASSQDMGIWNEQFF	TGCGCCAGCAGCCAAGATATGGGCATTTGGAATGAGCAGTTCTTC
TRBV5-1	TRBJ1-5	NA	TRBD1	CASSLSGGGQPQHF	TGCGCCAGCAGCTTATCAGGGGGCGGTCAGCCCCAGCATTTT
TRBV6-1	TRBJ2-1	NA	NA	CAIRELYNEQFF	TGTGCCATAAGGGAGCTCTACAATGAGCAGTTCTTC
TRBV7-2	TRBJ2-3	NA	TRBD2	CASNSGRRTDTQYF	TGTGCCAGCAACAGCGGGAGGCGCACAGATACGCAGTATTTT
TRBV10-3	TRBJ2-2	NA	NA	CAVSSWGRLGELFF	TGTGCCGTTAGTAGCTGGGGGCGGCTCGGGGAGCTGTTTTTT
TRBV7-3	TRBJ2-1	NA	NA	CASSPNTYGEQFF	TGTGCCAGCAGCCCTAACACTTATGGTGAGCAGTTCTTC
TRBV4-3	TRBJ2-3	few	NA	CASSQAMADTQYF	TGCGCCAGCAGCCAAGCAATGGCAGATACGCAGTATTTT
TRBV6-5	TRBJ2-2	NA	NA	CASRVAGELFF	TGTGCCAGCAGGGTGGCCGGGGAGCTGTTTTTT
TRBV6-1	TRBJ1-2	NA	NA	CASSSDGGYTF	TGTGCCAGCAGTTCGGACGGCGGCTACACCTTC
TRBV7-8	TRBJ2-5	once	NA	CASSPGQVLETQYF	TGTGCCAGCAGCCCCGGTCAGGTCCTGGAGACCCAGTACTTC
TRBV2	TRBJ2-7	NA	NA	CASQGSYEQYF	TGTGCCAGTCAGGGGTCCTACGAGCAGTACTTC
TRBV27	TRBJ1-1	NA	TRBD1	CASSRQTGYTEAFF	TGTGCCAGCAGTCGACAGACAGGGTACACTGAAGCTTTCTTT
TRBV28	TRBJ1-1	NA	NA	CASSLTEMNTEAFF	TGTGCCAGCAGTCTGACAGAGATGAACACTGAAGCTTTCTTT
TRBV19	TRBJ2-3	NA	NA	CASSPWGRGTDTQYF	TGTGCCAGTAGCCCATGGGGGCGGGGGACAGATACGCAGTATTTT
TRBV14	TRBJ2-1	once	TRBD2	CATVPGGVYNEQFF	TGTGCCACCGTGCCGGGAGGTGTTTACAATGAGCAGTTCTTC
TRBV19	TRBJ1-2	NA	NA	CASSSQGSNYGYTF	TGTGCCAGTAGTTCCCAGGGTTCTAACTATGGCTACACCTTC
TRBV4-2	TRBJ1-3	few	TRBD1	CASSRTGQGIRNTIYF	TGTGCCAGCAGCCGAACCGGACAGGGGATAAGGAACACCATATATTTT
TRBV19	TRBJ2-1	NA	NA	CASTGRENEQFF	TGTGCCAGTACTGGCAGGGAGAATGAGCAGTTCTTC
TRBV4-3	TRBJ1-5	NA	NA	CASSQVRTDSNQPQHF	TGCGCCAGCAGCCAAGTTCGGACGGATAGCAATCAGCCCCAGCATTTT
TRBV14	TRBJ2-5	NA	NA	CASSQFLGAETQYF	TGTGCCAGCAGCCAATTTTTAGGGGCCGAGACCCAGTACTTC
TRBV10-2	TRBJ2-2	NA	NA	CASSELSTGELFF	TGCGCCAGCAGTGAGCTAAGTACCGGGGAGCTGTTTTTT
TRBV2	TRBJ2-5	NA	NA	CASSESPGEETQYF	TGTGCCAGCAGTGAGAGTCCAGGGGAAGAGACCCAGTACTTC
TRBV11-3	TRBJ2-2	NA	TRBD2	CASSNGGGSANTGELFF	TGTGCCAGCAGCAATGGTGGCGGGAGCGCGAACACCGGGGAGCTGTTTTTT
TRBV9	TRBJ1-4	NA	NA	CASSFTGTGNEKLFF	TGTGCCAGCAGCTTTACCGGGACCGGCAATGAAAAACTGTTTTTT
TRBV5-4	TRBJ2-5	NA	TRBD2	CASSSTSGGETQYF	TGTGCCAGCAGCTCGACTAGCGGTGGAGAGACCCAGTACTTC
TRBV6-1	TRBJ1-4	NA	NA	CASLWDATNEKLFF	TGTGCCAGCCTTTGGGATGCAACTAATGAAAAACTGTTTTTT